This T cell receptor beta chain is drawn from a study of blood T cell repertoires in COVID-19. Study-wide background: The analysed material was cDNA or gDNA that came from T cells, B-cell-depleted T cells, or PBMCs.

This clone came up a few times. CDR1 is KGHSH and CDR2 is LQKENI in the germline V gene. V was clipped by 0 bases and J by 1 base, with 4 bases between them. The CDR3 has 15 residues. Study processing details: Using reference gene primer amplification, nucleated cell counts were estimated. Using immunoSEQ multiplex PCR, the repertoire was profiled, and TCRdb retains in-frame clones only, with some absent. For V, J and clone size, that table is used; D and trimming come from the DNA. The sample yields 70,000 to 90,000 clones, around 67% seen once. This TCR was recovered from a human donor with acute or convalescent COVID-19. The donor label of this sample is uncertain. The material sequenced was peripheral blood. The V gene is TRBV18, the J gene TRBJ2-6, with D hard to call. Here the CDR3 DNA reads TGTGCCAGCTCACCACCGACTTCTGGGGCCAACGTCCTGACTTTC. This sequence encodes CASSPPTSGANVLTF.